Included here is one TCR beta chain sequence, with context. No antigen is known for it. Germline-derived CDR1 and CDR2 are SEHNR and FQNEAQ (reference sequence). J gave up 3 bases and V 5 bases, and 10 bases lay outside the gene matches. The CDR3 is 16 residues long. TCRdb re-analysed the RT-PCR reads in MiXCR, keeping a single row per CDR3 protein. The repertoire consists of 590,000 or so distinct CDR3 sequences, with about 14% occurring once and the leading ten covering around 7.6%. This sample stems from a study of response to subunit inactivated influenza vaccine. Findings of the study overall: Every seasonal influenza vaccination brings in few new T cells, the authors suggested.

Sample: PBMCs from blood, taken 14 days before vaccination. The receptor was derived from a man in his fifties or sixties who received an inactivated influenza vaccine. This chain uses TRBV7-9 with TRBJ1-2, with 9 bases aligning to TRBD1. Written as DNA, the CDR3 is TGTGCCAGCAGCGGGACCGGGACAGGGTTCGACTATGGCTACACCTTC. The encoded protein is CASSGTGTGFDYGYTF.